The TCR beta chain described here comes from a study of shared clonotypes between healthy human individuals. Study-level points and caveats: Having only a few donors restricted how much genetic and exposure-history diversity was captured.

Regarding this clone: Its antigen is not known.

CD45RO negativity and positive selection for CCR7 defined naive CD8 cells, a population that excluded terminally differentiated effector memory CD45RA+ cells. Donation came from healthy HIV-negative adults that had no recent acute infections or vaccinations. Sequencing was performed with immunoSEQ multiplex PCR; in TCRdb, only in-frame clones are kept and a portion is missing. Of around 580,000 clones detected, 95% to 98% appear once; the ten largest clones hold less than 0.35%. The germline V gene encodes CDR1 SGHNT and CDR2 YYREEE (reference sequence). V shed 0 bases and J 4 bases; nucleotides not matched to a gene: 7. The length of the CDR3 is 16 residues.

The specimen sequenced was naive CD8+ T cells sorted from blood. The chain carries TRBV5-4 and TRBJ2-7; 10 bases line up with TRBD2. The clonotype originates from a young man in good health. CDR3 coding DNA: TGTGCCAGCAGCTTGGGGCTAGCGGGAGTAGTGTACGAGCAGTACTTC. Translation gives CASSLGLAGVVYEQYF.